These 10 T cell receptor beta chains came from one sample sequenced in a study of T cell clonality in common variable immunodeficiency. This table comes from immunoSEQ multiplex PCR, and its TCRdb copy is limited to in-frame clones, with some not included. Sampling found 30,000 to 35,000 clones, none seen once. Study-wide results and limits: Common variable immunodeficiency TCR beta sequences reportedly had fewer deletions and N-nucleotide insertions.

The antigens these receptors bind are not known. The sequencing input was peripheral blood mononuclear cells. These receptors were obtained from a human donor with common variable immunodeficiency.

Ten or more counts support this clone. The CDR3 extends 3 residues past the end of the read, so its final part is completed from the germline J gene. The V and J genes are TRBV5-1 and TRBJ1-1, with D maybe TRBD1 (5 bases). The CDR3 is 15 amino acids. V lost 4 bases, J lost 0 bases, and 13 bases lay in between. Per germline, CDR1 SGHRS and CDR2 YFSETQ. The CDR3 spells CASSPRQTMNTEAFF. Incomplete CDR3 DNA: TGCGCCAGCAGCCCGAGACAGACCATGAACACTGAA.

This clone was recorded many times. The CDR3 end falls 3 residues outside the read, so it is completed with the germline J gene. The V gene is TRBV3-1 (or the pseudogene TRBV3-2), the J gene TRBJ2-1; tentatively, D is TRBD2 (6 bases). Trimming pared 8 bases from V and 4 bases from J, leaving 12 bases between. The CDR3 is 13 residues long. Per the germline V gene, CDR1 is LGHDT and CDR2 is YNNKEL (reference sequence). The CDR3 sequence: CASQLGGYNEQFF. The part of the CDR3 DNA that was read is TGTGCCAGCCAGTTGGGGGGTTACAATGAG.

Partial CDR3 DNA: TGTGCCAGCACCTTGACAGGGGGCAATTCACCC. Encoded protein: CASTLTGGNSP. The whole CDR3 sequence reads CASTLTGGNSPLHF. The chain combines TRBV7-9 with TRBJ1-6, with 10 bases identical to TRBD1. The read ends 3 residues early relative to the CDR3; the germline J gene fills the gap. Germline V CDR1 and CDR2: SEHNR, FQNEAQ (reference sequence). CDR3 length: 14 residues. V lost 7 bases and J lost 7; bases outside the gene matches: 4.

The covered CDR3 bases are TGTGCCTGGAGCGGACTAGCGGGGCAAGAGACC. Translating it yields CAWSGLAGQET. The full CDR3 reads CAWSGLAGQETQYF. This chain joins TRBV30 and TRBJ2-5; TRBD2 agrees at 12 bases. Read sequence stops 3 residues before the CDR3 end, and the germline J gene provides the missing end. Unmatched junction bases numbered 1, after V lost 3 bases and J lost 2 bases. Looked up from germline, CDR1 is GTSNPN and CDR2 is SVGIG (reference sequence). The CDR3 consists of 14 residues.

This clone was counted ten times or more. The read falls 3 residues short of the CDR3 end, and the missing part is taken from the germline J gene. V is TRBV20-1 and J is TRBJ2-5; 7 nucleotides agree with TRBD1. The CDR3 loop spans 13 amino acids. CDR1 is DFQATT and CDR2 is SNEGSKA in the germline V gene (reference sequence). The trim removed 3 bases at V and 2 bases at J, leaving 3 bases unmatched. The CDR3 bases that were read are TGCAGTGCTAGGGTGACAGGGCAAGAGACC. It encodes CSARVTGQET. The CDR3 reads in full as CSARVTGQETQYF.

This clone came up many times. The DNA ends 3 residues before the CDR3 does, and the rest of the CDR3 is filled in from the germline J gene. The chain recombines TRBV3-1 (or the pseudogene TRBV3-2) with TRBJ1-2, with 7 bases matching TRBD1. Germline V lookup: CDR1 LGHDT, CDR2 YNNKEL (reference sequence). The CDR3 spans 13 residues. The part of the CDR3 DNA that was read is TGTGCCAGCAGCCCAGGGGGGCAGCGGGGC. This encodes CASSPGGQRG. The whole CDR3 is CASSPGGQRGYTF.

Concerning this clone: The CDR3 end falls 3 residues outside the read, so it is completed with the germline J gene. J is TRBJ2-5 and V is TRBV7-9; the D gene is possibly TRBD2 (6 bases). Germline V gene sequence: CDR1 SEHNR, CDR2 FQNEAQ (reference sequence). The V end lost 5 bases, the J end lost 4 bases, and 17 bases lay between the germline ends. The CDR3 runs to 15 residues. The DNA read from the CDR3 is TGTGCCAGCAGCCAGTCCCTAGCGAGACCAGAGACC. It encodes CASSQSLARPET. The whole CDR3 protein reads CASSQSLARPETQYF.

A remark on this clone: With a much larger clone just one base away, this may be a read error. The CDR3 is cut off 3 residues early in the read; its end comes from the germline J gene. This chain uses TRBV11-1 with TRBJ1-5, with no clear D. With 4 bases removed from V and 4 bases from J, the gap between germline ends came to 2 bases. Germline V lookup: CDR1 SGHAT, CDR2 FQDESV (reference sequence). The CDR3 totals 11 residues. CDR3 bases read: TGTGCCAGCAGCTCAAATCAGCCC. Translation: CASSSNQP. Given in full, the CDR3 is CASSSNQPQHF.

Of note for this clone: The missing CDR3 end, 3 residues past where the read stops, is filled in from the germline J gene. The chain combines TRBV20-1 with TRBJ2-1; 10 bases map to TRBD2. V gave up 4 bases and J gave up 6 bases; unmatched junction bases: 6. CDR3 length: 14 amino acids. Germline loops: CDR1 DFQATT, CDR2 SNEGSKA (reference sequence). CDR3 DNA (partial): TGCAGTGCTATACGAGCGGGAGGGCCCAATGAG. It encodes CSAIRAGGPNE. The CDR3 as a whole reads CSAIRAGGPNEQFF.

This clone was seen ten or more times. The CDR3 end is not reached by the read, which stops 3 residues before it; the germline J gene fills it in. The V and J genes are TRBV2 and TRBJ2-7, with 8 bases aligning to TRBD1. V lost 5 bases and J lost 3; bases outside the gene matches: 12. The CDR3 sequence is 16 residues long. Germline V gene data show CDR1 as SNHLY and CDR2 as FYNNEI. Incomplete CDR3 DNA: TGTGCCAGCAGTCTGAGGACAGGGCAAAACAACTACGAG. This gives the protein CASSLRTGQNNYE. The full CDR3 protein reads CASSLRTGQNNYEQYF.